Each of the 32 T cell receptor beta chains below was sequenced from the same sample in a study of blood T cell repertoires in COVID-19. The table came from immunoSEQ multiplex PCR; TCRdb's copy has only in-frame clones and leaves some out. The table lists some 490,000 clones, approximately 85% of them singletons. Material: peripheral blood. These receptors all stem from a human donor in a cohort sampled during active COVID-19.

DNA for the CDR3: TGTGCCAGCAGCCCCCGGGGGGGCGCGGGCCGAGAGACCCAGTACTTC. This sequence encodes CASSPRGGAGRETQYF. V and J are TRBV5-6 and TRBJ2-5; 8 bases agree with TRBD2. CDR1 SGHDT and CDR2 YYEEEE come from the germline V gene. The V gene end was trimmed by 4 bases and the J gene end by 4 bases; junction bases not matched to a gene: 12. CDR3 length: 16 residues.

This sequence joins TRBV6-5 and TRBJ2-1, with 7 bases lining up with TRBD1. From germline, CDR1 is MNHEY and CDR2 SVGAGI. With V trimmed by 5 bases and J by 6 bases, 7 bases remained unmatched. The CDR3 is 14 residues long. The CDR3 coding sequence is TGTGCCAGCAGTACTAGGCGACAGGGCAATGAGCAGTTCTTC. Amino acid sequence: CASSTRRQGNEQFF.

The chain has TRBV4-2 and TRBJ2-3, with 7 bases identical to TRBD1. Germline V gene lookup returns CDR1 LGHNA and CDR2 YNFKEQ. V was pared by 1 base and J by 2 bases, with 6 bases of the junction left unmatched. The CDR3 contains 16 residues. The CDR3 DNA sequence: TGTGCCAGCAGCCAAGTGACACAGGGGAACACAGATACGCAGTATTTT. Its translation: CASSQVTQGNTDTQYF.

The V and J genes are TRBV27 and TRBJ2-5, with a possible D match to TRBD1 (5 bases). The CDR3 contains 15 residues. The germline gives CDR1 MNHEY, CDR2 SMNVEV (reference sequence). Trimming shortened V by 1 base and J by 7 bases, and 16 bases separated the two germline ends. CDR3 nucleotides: TGTGCCAGCAGTTTATTCACAGGCCCTAAGGGGACCCAGTACTTC. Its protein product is CASSLFTGPKGTQYF.

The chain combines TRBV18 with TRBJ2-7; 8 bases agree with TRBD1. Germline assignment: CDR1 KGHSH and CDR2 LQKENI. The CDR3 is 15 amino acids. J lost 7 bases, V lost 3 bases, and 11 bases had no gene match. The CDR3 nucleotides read TGTGCCAGCTCACCCGGTGACAGGGGAACAGGGGAGCAGTACTTC. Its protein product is CASSPGDRGTGEQYF.

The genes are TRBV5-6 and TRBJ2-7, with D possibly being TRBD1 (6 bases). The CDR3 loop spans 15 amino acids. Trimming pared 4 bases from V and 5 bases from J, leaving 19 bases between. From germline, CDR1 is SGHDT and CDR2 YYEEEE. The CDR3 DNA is TGTGCCAGCAGCCGGCAGGGGAGAGGAGCCCACGAGCAGTACTTC. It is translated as CASSRQGRGAHEQYF.

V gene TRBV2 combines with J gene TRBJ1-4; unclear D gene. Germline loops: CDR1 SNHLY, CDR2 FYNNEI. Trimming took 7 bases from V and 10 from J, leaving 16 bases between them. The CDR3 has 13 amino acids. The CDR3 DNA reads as TGTGCCAGCACTATTGATGGTTCCGGAAAACTGTTTTTT. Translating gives CASTIDGSGKLFF.

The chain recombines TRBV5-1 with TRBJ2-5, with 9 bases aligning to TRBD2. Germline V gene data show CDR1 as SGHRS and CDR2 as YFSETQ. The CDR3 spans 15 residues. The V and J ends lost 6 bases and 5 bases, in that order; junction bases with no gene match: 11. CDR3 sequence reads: CASTETSGGGETQYF. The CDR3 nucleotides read TGCGCCAGCACCGAGACTAGCGGAGGGGGGGAGACCCAGTACTTC.

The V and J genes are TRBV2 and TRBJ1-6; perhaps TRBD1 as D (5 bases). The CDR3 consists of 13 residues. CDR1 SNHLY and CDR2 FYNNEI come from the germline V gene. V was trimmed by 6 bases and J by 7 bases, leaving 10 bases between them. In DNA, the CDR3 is TGTGCCAGCAGGGGGGGTCCCAATTCACCCCTCCACTTT. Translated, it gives CASRGGPNSPLHF.

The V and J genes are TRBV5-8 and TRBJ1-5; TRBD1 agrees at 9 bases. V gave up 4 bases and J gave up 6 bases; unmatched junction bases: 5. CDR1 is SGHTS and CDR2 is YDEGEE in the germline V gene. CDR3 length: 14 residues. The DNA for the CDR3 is TGTGCCAGCAGCCAAACAGGGGGCGGTCAGCCCCAGCATTTT. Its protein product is CASSQTGGGQPQHF. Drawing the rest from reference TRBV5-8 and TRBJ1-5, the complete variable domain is EAGVTQSPTHLIKTRGQQATLRCSPISGHTSVYWYQQALGLGLQFLLWYDEGEERNRGNFPPRFSGRQFPNYSSELNVNALELEDSALYLCASSQTGGGQPQHFGDGTRLSIL.

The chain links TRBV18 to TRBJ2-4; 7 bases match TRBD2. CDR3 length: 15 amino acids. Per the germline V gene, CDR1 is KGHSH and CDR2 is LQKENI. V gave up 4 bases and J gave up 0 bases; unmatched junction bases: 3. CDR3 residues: CASSLGGLAKNIQYF. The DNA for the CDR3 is TGTGCCAGCTCACTGGGAGGGTTAGCCAAAAACATTCAGTACTTC.

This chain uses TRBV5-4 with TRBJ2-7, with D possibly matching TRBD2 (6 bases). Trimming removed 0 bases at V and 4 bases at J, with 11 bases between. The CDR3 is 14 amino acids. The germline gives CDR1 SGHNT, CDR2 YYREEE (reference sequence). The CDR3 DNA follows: TGTGCCAGCAGCTTGGGGGACTCTATATACGAGCAGTACTTC. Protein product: CASSLGDSIYEQYF.

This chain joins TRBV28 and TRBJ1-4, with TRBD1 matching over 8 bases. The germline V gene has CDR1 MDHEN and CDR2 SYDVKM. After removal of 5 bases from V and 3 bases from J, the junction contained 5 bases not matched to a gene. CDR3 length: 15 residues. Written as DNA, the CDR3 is TGTGCCAGCAGTACTCCACAGGGGGCTAATGAAAAACTGTTTTTT. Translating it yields CASSTPQGANEKLFF.

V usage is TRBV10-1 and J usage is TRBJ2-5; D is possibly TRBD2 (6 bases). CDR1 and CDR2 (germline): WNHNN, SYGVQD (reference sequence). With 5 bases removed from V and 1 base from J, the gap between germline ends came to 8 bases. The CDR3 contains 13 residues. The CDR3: CASSPGGQETQYF. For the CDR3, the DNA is TGCGCCAGCAGTCCCGGGGGCCAAGAGACCCAGTACTTC.

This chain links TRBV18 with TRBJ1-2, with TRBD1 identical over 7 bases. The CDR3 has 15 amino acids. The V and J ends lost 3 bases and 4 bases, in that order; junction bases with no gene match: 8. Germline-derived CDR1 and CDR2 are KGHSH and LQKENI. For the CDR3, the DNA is TGTGCCAGCTCACCCCCGGGACAGTTCTTCTATGGCTACACCTTC. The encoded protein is CASSPPGQFFYGYTF.

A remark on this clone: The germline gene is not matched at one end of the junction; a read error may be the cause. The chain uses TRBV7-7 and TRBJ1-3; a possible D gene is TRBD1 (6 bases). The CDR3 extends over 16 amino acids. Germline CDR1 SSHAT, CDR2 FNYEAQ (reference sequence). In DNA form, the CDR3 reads TGTGCTAGCAGCCAAGGGCTGGGGGCGCGAGGAAACACCATATATTTT. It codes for CASSQGLGARGNTIYF. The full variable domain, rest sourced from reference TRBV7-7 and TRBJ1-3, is GAGVSQSPRYKVTKRGQDVTLRCDPISSHATLYWYQQALGQGPEFLTYFNYEAQPDKSGLPSDRFSAERPEGSISTLTIQRTEQRDSAMYRCASSQGLGARGNTIYFGEGSWLTVV.

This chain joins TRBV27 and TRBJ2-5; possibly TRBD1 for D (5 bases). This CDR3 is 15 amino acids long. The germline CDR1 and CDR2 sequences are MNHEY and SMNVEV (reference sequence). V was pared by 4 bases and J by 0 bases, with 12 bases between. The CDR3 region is CASSSDSGHQETQYF. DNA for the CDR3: TGTGCCAGCAGTTCAGACTCAGGGCACCAAGAGACCCAGTACTTC.

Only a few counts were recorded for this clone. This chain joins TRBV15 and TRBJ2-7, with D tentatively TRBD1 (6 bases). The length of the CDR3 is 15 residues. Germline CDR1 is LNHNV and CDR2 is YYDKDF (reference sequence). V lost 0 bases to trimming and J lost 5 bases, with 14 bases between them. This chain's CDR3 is CATSRDQGQSNEQYF. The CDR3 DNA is TGTGCCACCAGCAGAGATCAGGGACAATCGAACGAGCAGTACTTC. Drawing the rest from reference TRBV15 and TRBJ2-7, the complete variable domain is DAMVIQNPRYQVTQFGKPVTLSCSQTLNHNVMYWYQQKSSQAPKLLFHYYDKDFNNEADTPDNFQSRRPNTSFCFLDIRSPGLGDTAMYLCATSRDQGQSNEQYFGPGTRLTVT.

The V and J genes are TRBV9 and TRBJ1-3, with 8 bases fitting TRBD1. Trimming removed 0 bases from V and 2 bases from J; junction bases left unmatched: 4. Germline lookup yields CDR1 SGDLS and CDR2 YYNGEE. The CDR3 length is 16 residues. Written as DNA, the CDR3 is TGTGCCAGCAGCGTAGTAGGGACAGGCACTGGAAACACCATATATTTT. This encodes CASSVVGTGTGNTIYF.

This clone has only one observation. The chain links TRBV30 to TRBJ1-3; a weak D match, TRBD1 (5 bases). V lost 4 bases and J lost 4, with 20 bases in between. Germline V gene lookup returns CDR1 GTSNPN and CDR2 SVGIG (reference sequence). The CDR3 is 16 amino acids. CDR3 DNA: TGTGCCTGGACCCAGGGTCTTTGGGGAGGGGGAAACACCATATATTTT. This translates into CAWTQGLWGGGNTIYF.

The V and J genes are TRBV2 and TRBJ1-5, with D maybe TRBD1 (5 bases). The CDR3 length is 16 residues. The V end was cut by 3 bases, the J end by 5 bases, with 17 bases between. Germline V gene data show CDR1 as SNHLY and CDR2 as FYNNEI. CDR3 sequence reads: CASSDALGEGHQPQHF. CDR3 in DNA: TGTGCCAGCAGTGACGCCCTAGGGGAAGGGCATCAGCCCCAGCATTTT.

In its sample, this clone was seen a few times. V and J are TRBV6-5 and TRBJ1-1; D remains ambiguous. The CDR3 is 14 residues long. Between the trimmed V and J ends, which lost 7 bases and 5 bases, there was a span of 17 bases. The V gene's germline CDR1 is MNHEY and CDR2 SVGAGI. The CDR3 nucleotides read TGTGCCAGCAAAAGGAGAAGAGTAGGAACTGAAGCTTTCTTT. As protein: CASKRRRVGTEAFF.

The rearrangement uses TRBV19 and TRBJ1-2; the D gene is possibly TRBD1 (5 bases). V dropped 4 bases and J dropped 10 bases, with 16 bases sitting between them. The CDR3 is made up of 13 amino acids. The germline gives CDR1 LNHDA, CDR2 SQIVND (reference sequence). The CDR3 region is CASSSRQRDLYTF. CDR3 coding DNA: TGTGCCAGTAGTAGTAGACAGCGGGACCTCTACACCTTC.

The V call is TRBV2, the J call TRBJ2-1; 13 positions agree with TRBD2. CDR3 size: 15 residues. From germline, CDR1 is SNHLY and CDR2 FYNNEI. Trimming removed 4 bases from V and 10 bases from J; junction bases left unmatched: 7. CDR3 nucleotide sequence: TGTGCCAGCAGTGTCGGACTAGCGGGAGTCGGGGAGCAGTTCTTC. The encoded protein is CASSVGLAGVGEQFF. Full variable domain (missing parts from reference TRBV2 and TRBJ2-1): EPEVTQTPSHQVTQMGQEVILRCVPISNHLYFYWYRQILGQKVEFLVSFYNNEISEKSEIFDDQFSVERPDGSNFTLKIRSTKLEDSAMYFCASSVGLAGVGEQFFGPGTRLTVL.

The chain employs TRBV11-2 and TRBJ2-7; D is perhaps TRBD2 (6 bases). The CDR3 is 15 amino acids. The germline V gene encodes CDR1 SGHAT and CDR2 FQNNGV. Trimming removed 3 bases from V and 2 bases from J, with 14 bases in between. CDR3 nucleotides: TGTGCCAGCAGCTTGGAGGGGTCCAGGGCCTACGAGCAGTACTTC. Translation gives CASSLEGSRAYEQYF.

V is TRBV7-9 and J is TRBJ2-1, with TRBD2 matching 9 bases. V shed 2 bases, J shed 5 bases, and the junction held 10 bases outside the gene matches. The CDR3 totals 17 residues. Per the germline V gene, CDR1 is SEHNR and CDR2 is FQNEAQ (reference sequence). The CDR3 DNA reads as TGTGCCAGCAGCTTAAACATGAGGGCGGGAGGGGACAATGAGCAGTTCTTC. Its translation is CASSLNMRAGGDNEQFF.

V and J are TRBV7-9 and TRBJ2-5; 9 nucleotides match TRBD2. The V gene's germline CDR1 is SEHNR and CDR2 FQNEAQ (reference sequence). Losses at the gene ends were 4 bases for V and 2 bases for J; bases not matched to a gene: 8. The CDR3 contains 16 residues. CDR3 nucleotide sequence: TGTGCCAGCAGCTCCCAGGTAGCGGGAGCTCAAGAGACCCAGTACTTC. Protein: CASSSQVAGAQETQYF.

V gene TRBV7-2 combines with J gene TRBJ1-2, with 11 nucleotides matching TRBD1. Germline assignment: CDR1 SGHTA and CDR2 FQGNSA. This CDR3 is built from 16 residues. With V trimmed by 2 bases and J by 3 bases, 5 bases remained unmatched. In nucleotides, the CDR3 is TGTGCCAGCAGCTTAAAGGACAGGGGGCGAGACTATGGCTACACCTTC. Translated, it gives CASSLKDRGRDYGYTF.

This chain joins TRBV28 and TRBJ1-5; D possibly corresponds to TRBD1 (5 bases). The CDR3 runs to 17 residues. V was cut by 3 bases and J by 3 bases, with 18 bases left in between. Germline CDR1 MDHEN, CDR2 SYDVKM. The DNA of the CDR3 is TGTGCCAGCAGTTTGGGGGGAGCCGCAATATACAATCAGCCCCAGCATTTT. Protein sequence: CASSLGGAAIYNQPQHF.

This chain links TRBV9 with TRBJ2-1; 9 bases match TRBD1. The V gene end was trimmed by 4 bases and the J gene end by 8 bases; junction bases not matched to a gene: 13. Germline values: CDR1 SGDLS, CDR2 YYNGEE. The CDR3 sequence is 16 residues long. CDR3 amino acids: CASSPPGTGFEHEQFF. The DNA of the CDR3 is TGTGCCAGCAGCCCTCCCGGGACAGGGTTTGAGCATGAGCAGTTCTTC.

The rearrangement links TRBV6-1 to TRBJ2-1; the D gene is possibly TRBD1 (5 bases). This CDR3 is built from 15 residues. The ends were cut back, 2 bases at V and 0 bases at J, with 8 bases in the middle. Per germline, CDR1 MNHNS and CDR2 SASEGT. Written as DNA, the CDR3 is TGTGCCAGCAGTGAAACAGGAAGCTCCTACAATGAGCAGTTCTTC. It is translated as CASSETGSSYNEQFF.

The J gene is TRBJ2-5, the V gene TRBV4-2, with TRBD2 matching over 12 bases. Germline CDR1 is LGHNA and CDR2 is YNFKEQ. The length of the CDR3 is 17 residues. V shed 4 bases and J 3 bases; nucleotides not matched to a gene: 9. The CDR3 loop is CASSLGPRLAGEETQYF. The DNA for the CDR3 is TGTGCCAGCAGCCTGGGCCCACGACTAGCGGGAGAAGAGACCCAGTACTTC.